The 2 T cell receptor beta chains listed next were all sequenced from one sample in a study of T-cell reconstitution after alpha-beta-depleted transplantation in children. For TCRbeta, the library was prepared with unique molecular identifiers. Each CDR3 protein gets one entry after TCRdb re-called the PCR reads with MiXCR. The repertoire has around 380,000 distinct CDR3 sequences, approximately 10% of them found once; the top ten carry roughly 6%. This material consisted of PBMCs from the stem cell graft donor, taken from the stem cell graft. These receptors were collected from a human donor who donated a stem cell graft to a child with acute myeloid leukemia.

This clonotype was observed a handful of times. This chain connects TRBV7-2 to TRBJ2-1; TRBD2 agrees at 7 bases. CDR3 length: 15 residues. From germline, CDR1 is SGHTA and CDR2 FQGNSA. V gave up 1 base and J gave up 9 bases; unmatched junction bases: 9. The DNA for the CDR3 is TGTGCCAGCAGCTTAGTGGCGGGAGTTATGCGTGAGCAGTTCTTC. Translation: CASSLVAGVMREQFF.

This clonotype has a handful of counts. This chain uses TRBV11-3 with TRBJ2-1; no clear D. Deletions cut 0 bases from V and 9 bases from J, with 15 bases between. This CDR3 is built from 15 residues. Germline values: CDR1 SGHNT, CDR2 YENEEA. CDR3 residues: CASSLDPTPVREQFF. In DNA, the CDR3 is TGTGCCAGCAGCTTAGATCCCACCCCGGTACGTGAGCAGTTCTTC.